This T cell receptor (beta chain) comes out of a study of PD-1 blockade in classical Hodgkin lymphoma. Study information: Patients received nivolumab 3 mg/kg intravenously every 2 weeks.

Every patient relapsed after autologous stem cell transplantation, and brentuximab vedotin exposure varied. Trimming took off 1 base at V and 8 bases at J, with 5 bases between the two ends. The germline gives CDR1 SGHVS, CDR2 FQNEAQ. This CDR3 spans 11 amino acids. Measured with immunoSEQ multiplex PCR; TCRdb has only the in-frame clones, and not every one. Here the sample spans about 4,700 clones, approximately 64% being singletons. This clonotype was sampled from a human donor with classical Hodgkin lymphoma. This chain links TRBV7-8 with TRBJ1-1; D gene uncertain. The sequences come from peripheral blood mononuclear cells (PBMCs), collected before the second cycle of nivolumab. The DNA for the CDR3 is TGTGCCAGCAGCTTAGAGAGGGAAGCTTTCTTT. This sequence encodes CASSLEREAFF. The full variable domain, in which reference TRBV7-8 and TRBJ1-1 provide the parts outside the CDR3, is GAGVSQSPRYKVAKRGQDVALRCDPISGHVSLFWYQQALGQGPEFLTYFQNEAQLDKSGLPSDRFFAERPEGSVSTLKIQRTQQEDSAVYLCASSLEREAFFGQGTRLTVV.